This is a list of T cell receptor beta chains from one sample in a study of response to subunit inactivated influenza vaccine. TCRdb ran MiXCR on the RT-PCR reads and lists one entry per CDR3 protein. The sample has 500,000 to 650,000 distinct CDR3 sequences; about 7.6% are singletons. The input for sequencing was PBMCs from blood, taken about 23 months after vaccination. These receptors were taken from a man between 50 and 75 years old who received an inactivated influenza vaccine. The conserved cysteine and the conserved F or W are not part of the CDR3 here. Each record gives: clone size, D gene, V gene, CDR3 protein. D genes are given only for firm matches. Clone size is given for some rows only: seen once, a few or many times, or a class if the clone is expanded.

size: many; D: NA; V: TRBV7-2; CDR3: ASSLVGGYEQY
size: many; D: NA; V: TRBV4-3; CDR3: ASSQDRVSNQPQH
size: many; D: NA; V: TRBV20-1; CDR3: SARGLDLVYNEQF
size: many; D: NA; V: TRBV27; CDR3: ASSSQGDHTEAF
size: few; D: NA; V: TRBV28; CDR3: ASRGSGYSTDTQY
size: NA; D: NA; V: TRBV6-5; CDR3: ASSYSVRGRDYGYT
size: NA; D: NA; V: TRBV4-2; CDR3: ASSQAKGTDTQY
size: many; D: NA; V: TRBV5-1; CDR3: ASSRDSLAQREQY
size: many; D: TRBD2; V: TRBV2; CDR3: ASMQLALGKNIQY
size: NA; D: NA; V: TRBV15; CDR3: ATSFTGSYNEQF
size: NA; D: TRBD2; V: TRBV7-6; CDR3: ASSSRLAGVGEQY
size: NA; D: NA; V: TRBV20-1; CDR3: SATGPDSYNEQF
size: NA; D: TRBD2; V: TRBV5-1; CDR3: ASSLGLAGGNQNIQY
size: few; D: NA; V: TRBV7-2; CDR3: ASSSQRGGLYEQY
size: many; D: NA; V: TRBV4-1; CDR3: ASSRIQGPNDEQY
size: NA; D: TRBD2; V: TRBV4-3; CDR3: ASSQDPSGGANEQF
size: few; D: NA; V: TRBV29-1; CDR3: SVDQGPYEQY
size: few; D: NA; V: TRBV7-9; CDR3: ASTQTGQRGGELF
size: few; D: NA; V: TRBV20-1; CDR3: SARTVGNYGYT
size: medium-sized; D: NA; V: TRBV6-6; CDR3: AIQQWGTGELF
size: NA; D: TRBD2; V: TRBV7-2; CDR3: ASSHKEGLAGPREQF
size: many; D: TRBD1; V: TRBV6-5; CDR3: ASSYAPPGQLNTEAF
size: many; D: NA; V: TRBV7-3; CDR3: ASSLGDGPYEQY
size: few; D: NA; V: TRBV20-1; CDR3: SARAPGVKEAF
size: many; D: NA; V: TRBV24-1; CDR3: ATSDSSATSTDTQY
size: many; D: NA; V: TRBV4-1; CDR3: ASSHPGHIDNIQY
size: many; D: NA; V: TRBV7-2; CDR3: ASSAQRGSTDTQY
size: many; D: NA; V: TRBV7-2; CDR3: ASSFRGGDEQF
size: many; D: NA; V: TRBV12-3/TRBV12-4; CDR3: ASSLGVEGYYGYT
size: few; D: TRBD1; V: TRBV5-1; CDR3: ASSPGDRGTEAF
size: few; D: TRBD2; V: TRBV10-3; CDR3: ATLAGAYNEQF
size: few; D: TRBD1; V: TRBV27; CDR3: ASRTGTAEAF
size: NA; D: TRBD2; V: TRBV10-3; CDR3: AISAQVLAGGPEQF
size: NA; D: NA; V: TRBV18; CDR3: ASSPGLSYT
size: few; D: TRBD1; V: TRBV27; CDR3: ASSRGQLKSGYQPQH